The clone carrying this TCR beta chain was seen more than once but under ten times. Its antigen is undetermined. V shed 4 bases and J shed 0 bases, with 5 bases lying between them. CDR1 is SGHRS and CDR2 is YFSETQ in the germline V gene. This CDR3 is 12 amino acids long. The sample comes from a study of T cell repertoires in cytomegalovirus infection. Turning to the study itself: In public TCR beta signatures, there were indications of both CMV infection and matching HLA type. Notes on the study in general: Dominant in the ex vivo response were TCR beta clonotypes restricted by HLA-C and specific for CMV.

TCRdb re-called the reads through MiXCR, storing one row per CDR3 protein. This sample has about 70,000 distinct CDR3 sequences; 20% to 25% occur once, and the top ten carry approximately 68%. This receptor was taken from a human donor in good health (CMV status not recorded). Some clones in this sample may be carry-over from other donors' samples. The chain is built from TRBV5-1 and TRBJ2-7; D gene unclear. Here the sequenced sample was CD8+ T cells from cultured PBMCs, taken from culture after CMV antigen stimulation. In DNA, the CDR3 is TGCGCCAGCAGCGGAAACTCCTACGAGCAGTACTTC. Residues: CASSGNSYEQYF.